This T cell receptor beta chain was recorded in a study of radiotherapy plus CTLA-4 blockade in lung cancer. The CDR3 extends over 15 amino acids. Chemo-refractory metastatic non-small-cell lung cancer patients were treated with focal radiation plus CTLA-4 blockade with ipilimumab. Of note for this clone: Its antigen remains unidentified.

The data were produced by immunoSEQ multiplex PCR, yet TCRdb's version contains in-frame clones alone and is incomplete. The sample gives 40,000 to 50,000 clones, more than 75% of which show up once; about 3.3% is in the top ten. Study conclusions and caveats: Best predicting response, reportedly, were early blood T cell clone dynamics, with interferon-beta. Peripheral blood showed expansion of tumor-derived TCR clones after radiotherapy and ipilimumab.

This sequence was found in a human donor with non-small cell lung cancer who had stable disease on radiotherapy plus ipilimumab. The rearrangement joins TRBV21-1 to TRBJ2-7; the table calls TRBD2, which could not be checked here. TRBV21-1 is a recognized pseudogene. Sample: peripheral blood, taken from a patient treated with radiotherapy plus ipilimumab. The chain's CDR3 is CASNSEGTSGYEQYF. The CDR3, as DNA: TGTGCCAGCAATTCGGAGGGGACTAGCGGCTACGAGCAGTACTTC.